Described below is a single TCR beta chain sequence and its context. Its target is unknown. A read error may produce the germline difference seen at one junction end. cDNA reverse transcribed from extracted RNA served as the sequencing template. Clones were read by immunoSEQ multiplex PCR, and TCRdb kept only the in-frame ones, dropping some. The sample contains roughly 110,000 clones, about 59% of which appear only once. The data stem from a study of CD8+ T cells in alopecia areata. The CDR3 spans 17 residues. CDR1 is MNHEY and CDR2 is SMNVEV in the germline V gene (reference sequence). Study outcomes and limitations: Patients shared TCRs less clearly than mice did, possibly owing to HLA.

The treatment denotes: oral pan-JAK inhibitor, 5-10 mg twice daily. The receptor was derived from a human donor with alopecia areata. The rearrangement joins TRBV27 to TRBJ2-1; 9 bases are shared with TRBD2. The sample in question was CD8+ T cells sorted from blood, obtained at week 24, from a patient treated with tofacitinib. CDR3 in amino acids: CASSALLAGSAYNEQFF. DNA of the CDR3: TGTGCCAGCAGTGCACTTCTAGCGGGGAGCGCCTACAATGAGCAATTCTTC.